Presented here are 24 T cell receptor beta chains from one specimen sequenced in a study of CD8 T cells in ankylosing spondylitis. Using its own MiXCR run on the 5' RACE reads, TCRdb lists one record per CDR3 protein. This repertoire shows roughly 25,000 distinct CDR3 sequences, around 16% found once; its top ten account for approximately 29%. Sequenced input: blood. Receptor source: a male donor with ankylosing spondylitis or in good health (not recorded which).

The J gene is TRBJ2-7, the V gene TRBV12-2; TRBD2, the table's D call, was not compared with the DNA. TRBV12-2 is tagged as a pseudogene. The CDR3 length is 18 residues. CDR3 in DNA: TGTGCAAGTCGCTCCCCGCGGAGCGGGGGGGCAGATTTGTCCGAGCAGTACGTC. Its protein product is CASRSPRSGGADLSEQYV.

The chain links TRBV5-1 to TRBJ2-1; D gene unclear. The CDR3 spans 14 residues. Germline CDR1 is SGHRS and CDR2 is YFSETQ. V was clipped by 6 bases and J by 10 bases, with 20 bases between them. The CDR3 sequence is CASTSEGYVSEQFF. The CDR3 region has the DNA TGCGCCAGCACCTCTGAAGGGTATGTGTCGGAGCAGTTCTTC.

In its sample, this clonotype ranks as medium-sized (0.01 to 0.1%). The rearrangement links TRBV20-1 to TRBJ2-5, with a tentative D call TRBD2 (6 bases). The germline gives CDR1 DFQATT, CDR2 SNEGSKA (reference sequence). Trimming cost V 4 bases and J 1 base, with 10 bases left between them. The CDR3 spans 13 residues. CDR3 region: CSAKRLVQETQYF. In DNA, the CDR3 is TGCAGTGCTAAAAGACTAGTCCAAGAGACCCAGTACTTC.

This clonotype was seen only a few times. V gene TRBV7-2 combines with J gene TRBJ2-2, with D possibly being TRBD2 (6 bases). The length of the CDR3 is 15 residues. Germline CDR1 and CDR2: SGHTA and FQGNSA. V gave up 2 bases and J gave up 5 bases, with 12 bases separating them. The CDR3, as DNA: TGTGCCAGCAGCTTAATCGGGGGAAGAACCGGGGAGCTGTTTTTT. Protein: CASSLIGGRTGELFF.

The rearrangement uses TRBV29-1 and TRBJ2-5; TRBD2 might be the D (5 bases). The ends were cut back, 5 bases at V and 6 bases at J, with 22 bases in the middle. CDR3 size: 15 residues. From germline, CDR1 is SQVTM and CDR2 ANQGSEA. The CDR3 coding sequence is TGCAGCGTTACCCCAGGAGGAGTGGGTTTACAGACCCAGTACTTC. It codes for CSVTPGGVGLQTQYF.

Many counts were recorded for this clonotype. The V and J genes are TRBV7-9 and TRBJ2-2; 7 bases match TRBD2. The V and J ends lost 6 bases and 4 bases, in that order; junction bases with no gene match: 2. The germline V gene has CDR1 SEHNR and CDR2 FQNEAQ (reference sequence). The CDR3 extends over 13 amino acids. The CDR3 sequence is CASRPGGTGELFF. The CDR3 bases are TGTGCCAGCAGACCGGGAGGCACCGGGGAGCTGTTTTTT. Using reference TRBV7-9 and TRBJ2-2 for the parts outside the CDR3, the full variable domain is DTGVSQNPRHKITKRGQNVTFRCDPISEHNRLYWYRQTLGQGPEFLTYFQNEAQLEKSRLLSDRFSAERPKGSFSTLEIQRTEQGDSAMYLCASRPGGTGELFFGEGSRLTVL.

This clonotype appeared a few times. V is TRBV20-1 and J is TRBJ2-4, with D possibly matching TRBD1 (5 bases). Germline loops: CDR1 DFQATT, CDR2 SNEGSKA (reference sequence). CDR3 length equals 13 residues. V gave up 5 bases and J gave up 4 bases, with 12 bases separating them. This CDR3 is CSAGWTSKNIQYF. CDR3 DNA: TGCAGTGCTGGTTGGACATCTAAAAACATTCAGTACTTC.

The CDR3 coding sequence is TGCAGTGCTAGAGCGTGGGGCACAGGGGATTCCACTGAAGCTTTCTTT. It specifies CSARAWGTGDSTEAFF. V usage is TRBV20-1 and J usage is TRBJ1-1; TRBD1 agrees at 7 bases. The V and J ends lost 1 base and 4 bases, in that order; junction bases with no gene match: 12. The CDR3 has 16 residues. The germline CDR1 and CDR2 sequences are DFQATT and SNEGSKA (reference sequence).

Sample share makes this clonotype medium-sized. The V and J genes are TRBV24-1 and TRBJ2-3; D is undetermined. This CDR3 region has 12 residues. The germline gives CDR1 KGHDR, CDR2 SFDVKD. Trimming shortened V by 4 bases and J by 5 bases, and 6 bases separated the two germline ends. CDR3 sequence: CATSEWGDTQYF. In DNA, the CDR3 is TGTGCCACCAGTGAGTGGGGAGATACGCAGTATTTT.

The chain combines TRBV5-5 with TRBJ1-4; D unclear. This CDR3 comprises 14 residues. Germline assignment: CDR1 SGHKS and CDR2 YYEKEE (reference sequence). The V gene lost 0 bases and the J gene lost 5 bases, with 8 bases spanning the gap. CDR3 DNA sequence: TGTGCCAGCAGCTTGGAACGGCTAAATGAAAAACTGTTTTTT. This codes for CASSLERLNEKLFF. The variable domain in full, with the rest retrieved from reference TRBV5-5 and TRBJ1-4, is DAGVTQSPTHLIKTRGQQVTLRCSPISGHKSVSWYQQVLGQGPQFIFQYYEKEERGRGNFPDRFSARQFPNYSSELNVNALLLGDSALYLCASSLERLNEKLFFGSGTQLSVL.

This clonotype was found a few times. The chain has TRBV7-3 and TRBJ2-1; 8 bases line up with TRBD2. This CDR3 region has 14 residues. Germline values: CDR1 SGHTA, CDR2 FQGTGA. Trimming at V came to 1 base and at J to 4 bases, leaving 0 bases not matched to a gene. Here the CDR3 DNA reads TGTGCCAGCAGCTTAATAGCGGGATACAATGAGCAGTTCTTC. It specifies CASSLIAGYNEQFF.

This clonotype has a handful of counts. The J gene is TRBJ2-7, the V gene TRBV9, with TRBD1 as a possible D gene (6 bases). The CDR3 has 14 amino acids. Germline V gives CDR1 SGDLS, CDR2 YYNGEE. Trimming removed 7 bases at V and 7 bases at J, with 21 bases between. The CDR3 coding sequence is TGTGCCAGCGGGAAGGGGGTCCTGACGGGGGAGCAGTACTTC. Translating gives CASGKGVLTGEQYF.

The table lists this clonotype with a few counts. The V and J genes are TRBV20-1 and TRBJ2-3; 14 bases line up with TRBD2. Germline lookup yields CDR1 DFQATT and CDR2 SNEGSKA (reference sequence). The CDR3 length is 19 residues. V lost 6 bases, J lost 0 bases, and 14 bases stayed unmatched. The CDR3 protein is CSAFGTSGRGIPSTDTQYF. The CDR3 coding sequence is TGCAGTGCCTTTGGGACTAGCGGGAGAGGAATCCCAAGCACAGATACGCAGTATTTT.

This rearrangement joins TRBV20-1 to TRBJ1-1; D is ambiguous. The CDR3 is made up of 15 amino acids. Trimming removed 0 bases at V and 4 bases at J, with 15 bases between. Germline CDR1 reads DFQATT; CDR2 reads SNEGSKA (reference sequence). CDR3 amino acids: CSARDPGRAATEAFF. CDR3 bases: TGCAGTGCTAGAGACCCCGGGAGAGCAGCCACTGAAGCTTTCTTT.

In this sample, this clonotype turned up a few times. V usage is TRBV7-2 and J usage is TRBJ1-5, with D tentatively TRBD1 (5 bases). Germline-derived CDR1 and CDR2 are SGHTA and FQGNSA. CDR3 length: 16 amino acids. V lost 0 bases and J 5 bases, leaving 14 bases between the germline ends. For the CDR3, the DNA is TGTGCCAGCAGCTTAGCGTCGGCAGGGTTATATCAGCCCCAGCATTTT. It encodes CASSLASAGLYQPQHF.

The chain joins TRBV7-2 to TRBJ2-3; 8 nucleotides line up with TRBD2. The CDR3 covers 15 residues. Trimming cost V 5 bases and J 4 bases; bases outside gene matches: 8. The germline CDR1 and CDR2 sequences are SGHTA and FQGNSA. The CDR3 reads CASSPVGGASDTQYF. The DNA for the CDR3 is TGTGCCAGCAGCCCGGTCGGGGGGGCTTCAGATACGCAGTATTTT.

This chain uses TRBV4-3 with TRBJ1-1, with unresolved D. CDR3 length: 14 amino acids. Germline CDR1 reads LGHNA; CDR2 reads YSLEER. V was shortened by 1 base and J by 1 base, with 7 bases between the two germline ends. In DNA form, the CDR3 reads TGCGCCAGCAGCCAAGGGTTTGGGAACACTGAAGCTTTCTTT. Translated, it gives CASSQGFGNTEAFF.

This clonotype came up a few times. This rearrangement joins TRBV18 to TRBJ2-7; no clear D gene. The CDR3 spans 12 residues. From germline, CDR1 is KGHSH and CDR2 LQKENI. V was clipped by 6 bases and J by 0 bases, with 6 bases between them. The CDR3 here is CASSFDSYEQYF. For the CDR3, the DNA is TGTGCCAGCTCCTTTGACTCCTACGAGCAGTACTTC.

This clonotype has only a few counts. This chain uses TRBV7-9 with TRBJ2-3; unclear D gene. V dropped 8 bases and J dropped 7 bases, with 13 bases sitting between them. Germline values: CDR1 SEHNR, CDR2 FQNEAQ (reference sequence). The length of the CDR3 is 12 residues. CDR3 loop: CASRSDENTQYF. The CDR3 DNA follows: TGTGCCAGCCGCTCCGATGAGAATACGCAGTATTTT.

This clonotype turned up a few times. This chain connects TRBV20-1 to TRBJ2-5; D remains ambiguous. Germline-derived CDR1 and CDR2 are DFQATT and SNEGSKA (reference sequence). This CDR3 comprises 13 residues. V lost 3 bases and J lost 1, with 9 bases in between. The CDR3 DNA sequence: TGCAGTGCTAGGGCCCCGTCCCAAGAGACCCAGTACTTC. Translating it yields CSARAPSQETQYF.

The rearrangement uses TRBV15 and TRBJ2-3; the D is unclear. CDR3 length: 15 residues. Germline V gene sequence: CDR1 LNHNV, CDR2 YYDKDF (reference sequence). V dropped 1 base and J dropped 0 bases, with 8 bases sitting between them. In DNA, the CDR3 is TGTGCCACCAGCAGAGGCCCGGCAAGCACAGATACGCAGTATTTT. Protein product: CATSRGPASTDTQYF.

This clonotype was seen at least ten times. The gene calls are TRBV7-2 and TRBJ1-4; 8 positions agree with TRBD1. CDR1 and CDR2 from the germline V gene are SGHTA and FQGNSA. This CDR3 has 14 residues. Trimming at V came to 5 bases and at J to 8 bases, leaving 7 bases not matched to a gene. CDR3 nucleotide sequence: TGTGCCAGCAGCCAAACAGGGGGTAACGAAAAACTGTTTTTT. Its translation is CASSQTGGNEKLFF.

The V and J genes are TRBV28 and TRBJ2-2, with D uncertain. Trimming took off 6 bases at V and 1 base at J, with 3 bases between the two ends. This CDR3 has 12 residues. CDR1 is MDHEN and CDR2 is SYDVKM in the germline V gene. The CDR3 reads CASRQNTGELFF. The CDR3 coding sequence is TGTGCCAGCAGGCAGAACACCGGGGAGCTGTTTTTT.

This clonotype was observed many times. The CDR3, as DNA: TGTGCCAGCAGTTTAAGACGCGGACGCAATCAGCCCCAGCATTTT. As protein: CASSLRRGRNQPQHF. This chain connects TRBV28 to TRBJ1-5; D ambiguous. The CDR3 consists of 15 residues. The V end lost 2 bases, the J end lost 2 bases, and 10 bases lay between the germline ends. Germline CDR1 MDHEN, CDR2 SYDVKM. Full variable domain (outside the CDR3, taken from reference TRBV28 and TRBJ1-5): DVKVTQSSRYLVKRTGEKVFLECVQDMDHENMFWYRQDPGLGLRLIYFSYDVKMKEKGDIPEGYSVSREKKERFSLILESASTNQTSMYLCASSLRRGRNQPQHFGDGTRLSIL.